The TCR beta chain described here comes from a study of cytomegalovirus exposure and HLA in healthy donors. The study, taken as a whole, reports: With later analysis, a missense DCLRE1C variant became linked to TCR beta V- and J-gene trimming. In an earlier analysis, in some 600 donors, most V segments appeared productive either ~87% or ~30% of the time.

This PCR relied on a set of 60 Vbeta primers and 13 Jbeta primers. Assay used: immunoSEQ multiplex PCR; TCRdb lists only in-frame clones, some missing. The profile covers about 190,000 clones, with around four fifths appearing a single time and 1.7% taken by the ten largest. A word on this clone: Its target is not known.

The ends were cut back, 11 bases at V and 7 bases at J, with 15 bases in the middle. The V gene's germline CDR1 is MNHNS and CDR2 SASEGT. The CDR3 runs 12 residues. This sequence was found in a man aged 40-50 years in good health and CMV-seropositive. Sample: PBMCs. V and J are TRBV6-1 and TRBJ1-5; possibly TRBD1 for D (6 bases). The CDR3 DNA follows: TGTGCCGGTAAGACAGGCAGCCAGCCCCAGCATTTT. Encoded protein: CAGKTGSQPQHF.